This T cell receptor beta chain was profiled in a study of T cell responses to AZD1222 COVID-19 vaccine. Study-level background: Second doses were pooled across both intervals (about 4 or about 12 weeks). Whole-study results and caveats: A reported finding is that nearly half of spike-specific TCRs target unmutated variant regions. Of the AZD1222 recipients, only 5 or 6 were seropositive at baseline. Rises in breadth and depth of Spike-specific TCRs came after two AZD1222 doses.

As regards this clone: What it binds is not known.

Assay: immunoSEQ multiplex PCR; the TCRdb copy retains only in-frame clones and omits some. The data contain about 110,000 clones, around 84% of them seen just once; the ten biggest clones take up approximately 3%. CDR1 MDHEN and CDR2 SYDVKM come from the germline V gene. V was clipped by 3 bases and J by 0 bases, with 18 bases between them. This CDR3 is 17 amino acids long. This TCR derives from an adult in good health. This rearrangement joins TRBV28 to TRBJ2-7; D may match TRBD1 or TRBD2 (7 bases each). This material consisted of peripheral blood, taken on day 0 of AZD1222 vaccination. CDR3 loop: CASSFFSGGASSYEQYF. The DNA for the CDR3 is TGTGCCAGCAGTTTCTTTTCAGGGGGGGCCAGCTCCTACGAGCAGTACTTC.